This TCR beta chain was recovered during a study of control samples from healthy donors and cancer patients. The CDR3 consists of 12 residues. V was trimmed by 1 base and J by 10 bases, leaving 8 bases between them. Per the germline V gene, CDR1 is SEHNR and CDR2 is FQNEAQ (reference sequence). Method: immunoSEQ multiplex PCR; TCRdb's copy keeps in-frame clones and lacks some. The sample table includes about 210,000 clones. The TCR was taken from a woman aged 30 to 39 in good health. The sequenced sample was blood. The chain combines TRBV7-9 with TRBJ2-1; D possibly corresponds to TRBD2 (5 bases). CDR3 sequence: CASSLGGREQFF. CDR3 sequence (DNA): TGTGCCAGCAGCTTAGGAGGGCGAGAGCAGTTCTTC.